A single sample is the source of the 8 T cell receptor beta chains below, sequenced in a study of CD8 T cells in Susac syndrome. An amount of RNA that ranged from about 0.45 to 1 ug was reverse transcribed with random hexamers. MiXCR was run by TCRdb on the immunoSEQ multiplex PCR reads, yielding one entry per CDR3 protein. Of under 150,000 distinct CDR3 sequences listed, approximately 94% are singletons. The sequenced sample consisted of CD4+ T cells from PBMCs. The receptors were gathered from a human donor with Susac syndrome.

This chain uses TRBV25-1 with TRBJ2-3; perhaps D is TRBD1 or TRBD2 (5 bases each). This CDR3 has 14 residues. Trimming removed 3 bases from V and 6 bases from J, with 13 bases in between. Germline CDR1 MGHDK, CDR2 SYGVNS. CDR3 sequence: CASSEGGGVDTQYF. In DNA form, the CDR3 reads TGTGCCAGCAGTGAGGGTGGGGGAGTGGATACGCAGTATTTT.

V gene TRBV29-1 combines with J gene TRBJ1-2; no definite D call. The V and J ends lost 3 bases and 3 bases respectively, with 11 bases between them. CDR3 length: 13 residues. Germline V lookup: CDR1 SQVTM, CDR2 ANQGSEA. The CDR3 reads CSVDRHRDYGYTF. CDR3 nucleotide sequence: TGCAGCGTTGATCGACATCGGGACTATGGCTACACCTTC.

The chain joins TRBV28 to TRBJ2-7; TRBD1 is a possible D gene (6 bases). CDR3 length equals 13 residues. Germline values: CDR1 MDHEN, CDR2 SYDVKM. Trimming shortened V by 10 bases and J by 0 bases, and 13 bases separated the two germline ends. This chain's CDR3 is CATDRSPSYEQYF. In DNA form, the CDR3 reads TGTGCCACAGACAGGTCTCCCTCCTACGAGCAGTACTTC.

The chain couples TRBV5-6 to TRBJ1-4; D remains unclear. From germline, CDR1 is SGHDT and CDR2 YYEEEE. V was clipped by 0 bases and J by 5 bases, with 5 bases between them. The length of the CDR3 is 13 residues. For the CDR3, the DNA is TGTGCCAGCAGCTTGGGAGGGAATGAAAAACTGTTTTTT. This sequence encodes CASSLGGNEKLFF. The whole variable domain, remainder taken from reference TRBV5-6 and TRBJ1-4, is DAGVTQSPTHLIKTRGQQVTLRCSPKSGHDTVSWYQQALGQGPQFIFQYYEEEERQRGNFPDRFSGHQFPNYSSELNVNALLLGDSALYLCASSLGGNEKLFFGSGTQLSVL.

The chain employs TRBV12-3 or TRBV12-4 and TRBJ1-6, with D unclear. V was cut by 3 bases and J by 0 bases, with 3 bases left in between. CDR3 length: 14 residues. The CDR3 DNA reads TGTGCCAGCAGTTTCAACTCCTATAATTCACCCCTCCACTTT. As protein: CASSFNSYNSPLHF.

The chain links TRBV21-1 to TRBJ1-5; whether TRBD1, the table's D call, matches the DNA was not checked. TRBV21-1 is noted as a pseudogene. CDR3 size: 15 residues. CDR3 region: CANPTQGTANQPQHF. CDR3 bases: TGTGCCAACCCAACCCAAGGGACAGCAAATCAGCCCCAGCATTTT.

In this sample, this clonotype turned up once. CDR3 sequence: CASSPQSRAAGELFF. The DNA of the CDR3 is TGTGCCAGCTCACCACAGAGCAGGGCCGCCGGGGAGCTGTTTTTT. This chain connects TRBV18 to TRBJ2-2, with a tentative D call TRBD1 (5 bases). The length of the CDR3 is 15 residues. With 1 base removed from V and 6 bases from J, the gap between germline ends came to 12 bases. In germline, CDR1 is KGHSH, CDR2 LQKENI. Based on the CDR3 plus reference TRBV18 and TRBJ2-2, the full variable domain is NAGVMQNPRHLVRRRGQEARLRCSPMKGHSHVYWYRQLPEEGLKFMVYLQKENIIDESGMPKERFSAEFPKEGPSILRIQQVVRGDSAAYFCASSPQSRAAGELFFGEGSRLTVL.

This chain links TRBV7-9 with TRBJ2-7; D gene unclear. CDR3 length: 13 residues. V was shortened by 5 bases and J by 4 bases, with 12 bases between the two germline ends. CDR1 is SEHNR, CDR2 FQNEAQ, per germline (reference sequence). The DNA of the CDR3 is TGTGCCAGCAGCCATAGAGGAGTTTACGAGCAGTACTTC. Encoded protein: CASSHRGVYEQYF.